These 7 T cell receptor beta chains share one sample of origin, sequenced in a study of beta chain features in type 1 diabetes. Findings and limits, study-wide: Shorter TCRB CDR3s, moderately but significantly so, were found in Type 1 diabetes patients in all four CD4+ subsets.

The antigens for these receptors are not known. Of the isolated RNA, all was reverse transcribed, and so the sequenced material was expressed TCRB transcripts. TCRdb's copy holds only in-frame clones and misses some; the assay was immunoSEQ multiplex PCR. The data contain about 700,000 clones, under 15% of them seen just once; the ten biggest clones take up less than 0.025%. Material for sequencing was naive CD4+ T cells from blood. These receptors came from a man aged 18 to 29 with type 1 diabetes.

There are a few counts of this clone. V usage is TRBV2 and J usage is TRBJ2-5; D gene ambiguous. The germline V and J ends were trimmed by 7 bases and 5 bases, with 8 bases remaining between them. CDR1 is SNHLY and CDR2 is FYNNEI in the germline V gene. CDR3 length: 11 amino acids. CDR3 in DNA: TGTGCCAGCATTATCGGGGAGACCCAGTACTTC. Protein sequence: CASIIGETQYF.

The V call is TRBV7-8, the J call TRBJ1-2; 8 bases fit TRBD1. The V gene's germline CDR1 is SGHVS and CDR2 FQNEAQ. The CDR3 consists of 14 residues. The V and J ends lost 6 bases and 3 bases, in that order; junction bases with no gene match: 6. In nucleotides, the CDR3 is TGTGCCAGCAGTTCGACAGGGGATGACTATGGCTACACCTTC. This encodes CASSSTGDDYGYTF.

The gene calls are TRBV5-1 and TRBJ2-5; the match to TRBD2 covers 9 bases. Trimming took 4 bases from V and 1 from J; bases not matched to a gene: 5. CDR1 is SGHRS, CDR2 YFSETQ, per germline. The CDR3 contains 15 residues. CDR3: CASSQLTSGQETQYF. In nucleotides, the CDR3 is TGCGCCAGCAGCCAGCTGACTAGCGGCCAAGAGACCCAGTACTTC.

The V gene is TRBV29-1, the J gene TRBJ2-1, with 10 bases aligning to TRBD1. Trimming cost V 4 bases and J 7 bases; bases outside gene matches: 19. The germline CDR1 and CDR2 sequences are SQVTM and ANQGSEA. CDR3 length: 18 residues. The CDR3 nucleotides read TGCAGCGTTGTAAAGGACAGGGGGGTTCGAGGAAGGTTAAATGAGCAGTTCTTC. The encoded protein is CSVVKDRGVRGRLNEQFF.

Only a few counts were recorded for this clone. The V call is TRBV30, the J call TRBJ2-2, with 7 bases fitting TRBD1. CDR1 and CDR2 from the germline V gene are GTSNPN and SVGIG (reference sequence). After removal of 3 bases from V and 4 bases from J, the junction contained 5 bases not matched to a gene. This CDR3 is built from 14 residues. CDR3 region: CAWSRGSSTGELFF. The CDR3 nucleotides read TGTGCCTGGAGCAGGGGGTCCAGCACCGGGGAGCTGTTTTTT.

This clone was counted between two and nine times. The J gene is TRBJ2-1, the V gene TRBV29-1; TRBD2 matches 12 bases. J gave up 8 bases and V 8 bases, and 10 bases lay outside the gene matches. Germline V gives CDR1 SQVTM, CDR2 ANQGSEA. The CDR3 contains 14 residues. DNA of the CDR3: TGCAGCCACGCTAGCGGGGGGGCCTTAGATGAGCAGTTCTTC. Translation gives CSHASGGALDEQFF.

This clone came up a few times. CDR3 region: CASSAAGNGYTF. The CDR3, as DNA: TGTGCCAGTAGTGCCGCGGGGAATGGCTACACCTTC. The chain is built from TRBV19 and TRBJ1-2; D is uncertain. Germline V CDR1 and CDR2: LNHDA, SQIVND (reference sequence). Trimming stripped 5 bases from V and 6 bases from J, with 10 bases between. This CDR3 comprises 12 residues.